A single sample gave rise to the 32 T cell receptor beta chains below, sequenced in a study of cytomegalovirus exposure and HLA in healthy donors. 13 Jbeta primers and 60 Vbeta primers were used for the PCR. TCRdb's table, derived via immunoSEQ multiplex PCR, lists solely in-frame clones and lacks some. The data contain about 77,000 clones, more than 75% of them seen just once; the ten biggest clones take up nearly 3.5%. Material for sequencing was PBMCs. These receptors were collected from a man aged 35-49 years in good health and CMV-seronegative.

V is TRBV7-6 and J is TRBJ1-1; TRBD1 agrees at 7 bases. The length of the CDR3 is 15 residues. CDR1 is SGHVS and CDR2 is FNYEAQ in the germline V gene. Germline trimming cut 5 bases from V and 8 bases from J; bases unmatched to any gene: 14. The CDR3 region has the DNA TGTGCCAGCAGCCCCTTAAACAGGGGCCGAGGGGAAGCTTTCTTT. It specifies CASSPLNRGRGEAFF.

This chain uses TRBV18 with TRBJ1-5; the D is unclear. Trimming stripped 6 bases from V and 3 bases from J, with 9 bases between. There are 13 residues in the CDR3. Per the germline V gene, CDR1 is KGHSH and CDR2 is LQKENI. Written as DNA, the CDR3 is TGTGCCAGCTCTCCGACAAACAATCAGCCCCAGCATTTT. Translated: CASSPTNNQPQHF. The full variable domain, rest sourced from reference TRBV18 and TRBJ1-5, is NAGVMQNPRHLVRRRGQEARLRCSPMKGHSHVYWYRQLPEEGLKFMVYLQKENIIDESGMPKERFSAEFPKEGPSILRIQQVVRGDSAAYFCASSPTNNQPQHFGDGTRLSIL.

V usage is TRBV4-3 and J usage is TRBJ2-1, with 7 nucleotides matching TRBD1. This CDR3 contains 12 residues. V was pared by 2 bases and J by 9 bases, with 1 base of the junction left unmatched. Germline V gives CDR1 LGHNA, CDR2 YSLEER. The CDR3 coding sequence is TGCGCCAGCAGCCAATCAGGGGGTGAGCAGTTCTTC. This encodes CASSQSGGEQFF.

This sequence joins TRBV5-4 and TRBJ1-2, with a possible D match to TRBD1 (6 bases). Deletions cut 0 bases from V and 4 bases from J, with 16 bases between. There are 16 residues in the CDR3. Germline lookup yields CDR1 SGHNT and CDR2 YYREEE (reference sequence). This CDR3 reads CASSLDTQGLGYGYTF. The DNA for the CDR3 is TGTGCCAGCAGCTTGGACACACAGGGTCTCGGCTATGGCTACACCTTC. Based on the CDR3 plus reference TRBV5-4 and TRBJ1-2, the full variable domain is ETGVTQSPTHLIKTRGQQVTLRCSSQSGHNTVSWYQQALGQGPQFIFQYYREEENGRGNFPPRFSGLQFPNYSSELNVNALELDDSALYLCASSLDTQGLGYGYTFGSGTRLTVV.

As for this clone: One end of the junction varies from germline; a read error may be responsible. The rearrangement joins TRBV7-9 to TRBJ1-4; a possible D gene is TRBD1 (5 bases). The CDR3 length is 14 residues. Germline V lookup: CDR1 SEHNR, CDR2 FQNEAQ (reference sequence). Here the CDR3 reads CSSSFVGGREKLFF. The CDR3 region has the DNA TGTTCCAGCAGCTTCGTGGGGGGAAGGGAAAAACTGTTTTTT.

This clone was seen once. The CDR3 region is CAWSQKVTYEQYF. The CDR3 DNA reads TGTGCCTGGAGTCAGAAAGTAACCTACGAGCAGTACTTC. This chain connects TRBV30 to TRBJ2-7; D unclear. Germline V gene lookup returns CDR1 GTSNPN and CDR2 SVGIG (reference sequence). This CDR3 is 13 amino acids long. V was pared by 2 bases and J by 2 bases, with 10 bases between.

The chain has TRBV28 and TRBJ2-2; D remains ambiguous. Germline V gives CDR1 MDHEN, CDR2 SYDVKM. V lost 11 bases, J lost 0 bases, and 19 bases lay in between. This CDR3 comprises 16 residues. The CDR3 reads CAASIGGDSNTGELFF. The CDR3 DNA reads TGTGCCGCCAGCATAGGTGGTGACTCGAACACCGGGGAGCTGTTTTTT.

This clone appeared a few times. The rearrangement uses TRBV5-1 and TRBJ2-6; D is undetermined. The CDR3 loop spans 15 amino acids. V was shortened by 0 bases and J by 2 bases, with 6 bases between the two germline ends. The V gene's germline CDR1 is SGHRS and CDR2 YFSETQ. DNA of the CDR3: TGCGCCAGCAGCTTGGTCAGGACTGGGGCCAACGTCCTGACTTTC. Translation gives CASSLVRTGANVLTF.

The chain uses TRBV19 and TRBJ2-7; TRBD1 aligns across 7 bases. J was trimmed by 3 bases and V by 4 bases; bases with no gene match: 3. The CDR3 is made up of 13 amino acids. Germline CDR1 reads LNHDA; CDR2 reads SQIVND (reference sequence). The CDR3 DNA is TGTGCCAGTAGTACGGACAGGTACTACGAGCAGTACTTC. Protein product: CASSTDRYYEQYF.

The J gene is TRBJ2-5, the V gene TRBV28; possible D gene TRBD2, 7 bases. Germline loops: CDR1 MDHEN, CDR2 SYDVKM. The ends were cut back, 10 bases at V and 5 bases at J, with 17 bases in the middle. The CDR3 contains 13 residues. CDR3 loop: CATGGGAPETQYF. The CDR3 DNA is TGTGCCACCGGTGGGGGGGCGCCGGAGACCCAGTACTTC.

V and J are TRBV11-2 and TRBJ2-7; TRBD1 is a possible D gene (6 bases). The V gene lost 4 bases and the J gene lost 4 bases, with 14 bases spanning the gap. The CDR3 covers 14 residues. Germline CDR1 reads SGHAT; CDR2 reads FQNNGV. CDR3 in DNA: TGTGCCAGCAGCTCGCCTCAGGGGCCGTACGAGCAGTACTTC. Translation: CASSSPQGPYEQYF.

The V and J genes are TRBV4-1 and TRBJ2-3; 7 positions agree with TRBD2. The germline CDR1 and CDR2 sequences are MGHRA and YSYEKL. The CDR3 has 16 amino acids. The V and J ends lost 0 bases and 1 base, in that order; junction bases with no gene match: 4. The CDR3 protein is CASSQDSRGGTDTQYF. The CDR3 nucleotides are TGCGCCAGCAGCCAAGATTCCCGGGGGGGCACAGATACGCAGTATTTT.

The gene calls are TRBV27 and TRBJ1-2; 10 nucleotides match TRBD1. The CDR3 is made up of 17 amino acids. Losses at the gene ends were 5 bases for V and 4 bases for J; bases not matched to a gene: 13. Germline CDR1 MNHEY, CDR2 SMNVEV (reference sequence). The CDR3 protein is CASSPTWTGGKSYGYTF. CDR3 in DNA: TGTGCCAGCAGTCCAACATGGACAGGGGGAAAGAGCTATGGCTACACCTTC.

The rearrangement uses TRBV5-1 and TRBJ2-1, with a weak D call TRBD1 (6 bases). Looked up from germline, CDR1 is SGHRS and CDR2 is YFSETQ. V gave up 0 bases and J gave up 7 bases, with 14 bases separating them. This CDR3 has 15 residues. The CDR3 protein is CASSLAAGEWNEQFF. CDR3 DNA: TGCGCCAGCAGCTTGGCGGCAGGGGAGTGGAATGAGCAGTTCTTC. Looking up the rest from reference TRBV5-1 and TRBJ2-1 gives the full variable domain: KAGVTQTPRYLIKTRGQQVTLSCSPISGHRSVSWYQQTPGQGLQFLFEYFSETQRNKGNFPGRFSGRQFSNSRSEMNVSTLELGDSALYLCASSLAAGEWNEQFFGPGTRLTVL.

The V and J genes are TRBV30 and TRBJ1-6; no clear D. The germline CDR1 and CDR2 sequences are GTSNPN and SVGIG (reference sequence). This CDR3 region has 15 residues. Between the trimmed V and J ends, which lost 8 bases and 10 bases, there was a span of 24 bases. The CDR3 protein is CAGISSAGFRSPLHF. Written as DNA, the CDR3 is TGTGCCGGGATTTCTTCGGCGGGATTTCGGTCACCCCTCCACTTT.

The chain uses TRBV2 and TRBJ2-7; the D gene is possibly TRBD2 (5 bases). The V and J ends lost 4 bases and 2 bases respectively, with 9 bases between them. CDR1 and CDR2 (germline): SNHLY, FYNNEI. The CDR3 length is 13 residues. Here the CDR3 reads CASSVSGTYEQYF. The CDR3 DNA is TGTGCCAGCAGTGTATCGGGGACCTACGAGCAGTACTTC.

The rearrangement links TRBV29-1 to TRBJ1-5, with D possibly matching TRBD1 (6 bases). The CDR3 runs to 13 residues. Germline V CDR1 and CDR2: SQVTM, ANQGSEA. Between the trimmed V and J ends, which lost 5 bases and 2 bases, there was a span of 10 bases. The CDR3: CSVRGAGNQPQHF. The CDR3 bases are TGCAGCGTTCGGGGGGCAGGCAATCAGCCCCAGCATTTT.

The chain employs TRBV18 and TRBJ1-1, with a possible D match to TRBD1 (6 bases). CDR3 length: 12 amino acids. CDR1 and CDR2 (germline): KGHSH, LQKENI. V was trimmed by 2 bases and J by 8 bases, leaving 9 bases between them. The CDR3 nucleotides are TGTGCCAGCTCACCAGGAACAGGGGAAGCTTTCTTT. Its translation: CASSPGTGEAFF.

V gene TRBV7-9 combines with J gene TRBJ2-3; 7 bases fit TRBD2. The germline CDR1 and CDR2 sequences are SEHNR and FQNEAQ (reference sequence). The CDR3 is made up of 17 amino acids. The V segment lost 8 bases and the J segment 1 base; nucleotides outside the gene matches: 15. The CDR3 loop reads CASFSGPRPSGTDTQYF. The CDR3 DNA follows: TGTGCCAGCTTTAGCGGGCCCCGCCCTTCTGGCACAGATACGCAGTATTTT. Variable domain in full (rest from reference TRBV7-9 and TRBJ2-3): DTGVSQNPRHKITKRGQNVTFRCDPISEHNRLYWYRQTLGQGPEFLTYFQNEAQLEKSRLLSDRFSAERPKGSFSTLEIQRTEQGDSAMYLCASFSGPRPSGTDTQYFGPGTRLTVL.

Concerning this clone itself: Likely a read error: the CDR3 ends without its conserved phenylalanine or tryptophan. The chain links TRBV5-1 to TRBJ1-2; no definite D call. The germline V gene has CDR1 SGHRS and CDR2 YFSETQ. The CDR3 contains 13 residues. Trimming took off 0 bases at V and 6 bases at J, with 9 bases between the two ends. CDR3 amino acids: CASSLEGEDGYTL. DNA of the CDR3: TGCGCCAGCAGCTTGGAGGGAGAGGATGGCTACACCCTC.

This clone was seen a handful of times. CDR3 amino acids: CASSDPGTGYEKLFF. DNA of the CDR3: TGCGCCAGCAGCGACCCCGGGACAGGGTATGAAAAACTGTTTTTT. The J gene is TRBJ1-4, the V gene TRBV5-1; 9 nucleotides match TRBD1. Germline V lookup: CDR1 SGHRS, CDR2 YFSETQ. The CDR3 extends over 15 amino acids. Trimming removed 4 bases from V and 6 bases from J; junction bases left unmatched: 7. The complete variable domain, with remaining parts taken from reference TRBV5-1 and TRBJ1-4, reads KAGVTQTPRYLIKTRGQQVTLSCSPISGHRSVSWYQQTPGQGLQFLFEYFSETQRNKGNFPGRFSGRQFSNSRSEMNVSTLELGDSALYLCASSDPGTGYEKLFFGSGTQLSVL.

The chain has TRBV5-1 and TRBJ1-1, with TRBD1 matching over 7 bases. CDR1 and CDR2 from the germline V gene are SGHRS and YFSETQ. Unmatched junction bases numbered 7, after V lost 1 base and J lost 4 bases. The CDR3 covers 15 residues. The CDR3 DNA sequence: TGCGCCAGCAGCTTGTTAACAGGGGCGAGCACTGAAGCTTTCTTT. Translation gives CASSLLTGASTEAFF.

The chain couples TRBV5-8 to TRBJ1-1, with D tentatively TRBD1 (5 bases). Germline assignment: CDR1 SGHTS and CDR2 YDEGEE. V lost 4 bases and J lost 6, with 10 bases in between. CDR3 size: 12 residues. Here the CDR3 reads CASSQRGSEAFF. CDR3 sequence (DNA): TGTGCCAGCAGCCAACGGGGGTCTGAAGCTTTCTTT. Together with reference TRBV5-8 and TRBJ1-1, the CDR3 gives the full variable domain: EAGVTQSPTHLIKTRGQQATLRCSPISGHTSVYWYQQALGLGLQFLLWYDEGEERNRGNFPPRFSGRQFPNYSSELNVNALELEDSALYLCASSQRGSEAFFGQGTRLTVV.

Comments on this clone: The same CDR3 arises from other DNA sequences in this sample as well. The rearrangement links TRBV18 to TRBJ2-7, with 8 bases matching TRBD1. V shed 3 bases and J 0 bases; nucleotides not matched to a gene: 4. Germline V gene data show CDR1 as KGHSH and CDR2 as LQKENI. The length of the CDR3 is 15 residues. The CDR3 nucleotides read TGTGCCAGCTCACCTCGGACAGGGAGCTCCTACGAGCAGTACTTC. Its protein product is CASSPRTGSSYEQYF.

The V call is TRBV4-1, the J call TRBJ2-2, with D perhaps TRBD1 (6 bases). Per the germline V gene, CDR1 is MGHRA and CDR2 is YSYEKL. The CDR3 contains 15 residues. Trimming pared 1 base from V and 6 bases from J, leaving 12 bases between. The CDR3 loop is CASSQVSGVAGELFF. DNA for the CDR3: TGCGCCAGCAGCCAAGTCTCAGGGGTCGCCGGGGAGCTGTTTTTT.

This clone was recorded once. The CDR3: CASSPRTGTSNQPQHF. The CDR3 bases are TGTGCCAGCAGTCCCCGGACAGGAACCAGCAATCAGCCCCAGCATTTT. J is TRBJ1-5 and V is TRBV27; 7 bases line up with TRBD1. Unmatched junction bases numbered 8, after V lost 5 bases and J lost 1 base. This CDR3 has 16 residues. In germline, CDR1 is MNHEY, CDR2 SMNVEV (reference sequence).

J is TRBJ2-5 and V is TRBV5-8; D is perhaps TRBD2 (5 bases). The germline gives CDR1 SGHTS, CDR2 YDEGEE. The germline V and J ends were trimmed by 4 bases and 11 bases, with 15 bases remaining between them. This CDR3 is 12 amino acids long. The DNA of the CDR3 is TGTGCCAGCAGCCACTACCTTGGGGAGCAGTACTTC. Residues: CASSHYLGEQYF.

The CDR3 reads CASSRDNYGYTF. The CDR3 nucleotides are TGTGCCAGCAGCCGGGATAACTATGGCTACACCTTC. The J gene is TRBJ1-2, the V gene TRBV5-6; D is unresolved. Germline V gene lookup returns CDR1 SGHDT and CDR2 YYEEEE. V was shortened by 4 bases and J by 1 base, with 5 bases between the two germline ends. There are 12 residues in the CDR3.

The chain carries TRBV27 and TRBJ1-3; TRBD1 might be the D (6 bases). The germline gives CDR1 MNHEY, CDR2 SMNVEV (reference sequence). The CDR3 length is 13 residues. Trimming left V 4 bases short and J 7 bases short, with 11 bases between. This CDR3 reads CASSYNQGNTIYF. CDR3 sequence (DNA): TGTGCCAGCAGTTATAATCAGGGGAACACCATATATTTT.

The chain is built from TRBV5-6 and TRBJ2-7; tentative D call: TRBD1 (5 bases). Per the germline V gene, CDR1 is SGHDT and CDR2 is YYEEEE. The V end was cut by 3 bases, the J end by 2 bases, with 15 bases between. This CDR3 spans 15 amino acids. CDR3 DNA sequence: TGTGCCAGCAGCTCGCTCCCGACAGCCACCTACGAGCAGTACTTC. Its protein product is CASSSLPTATYEQYF.

In this sample, this clone turned up once. The V gene is TRBV6-4, the J gene TRBJ2-1; a possible D gene is TRBD2 (7 bases). The CDR3 extends over 15 amino acids. The V and J ends lost 2 bases and 8 bases respectively, with 16 bases between them. Germline V gene sequence: CDR1 MRHNA, CDR2 SNTAGT. The CDR3 bases are TGTGCCAGCAGTGACGAGGGGGGGCCTTGGTATGAGCAGTTCTTC. Residues: CASSDEGGPWYEQFF.

V and J are TRBV2 and TRBJ1-2, with D possibly matching TRBD1 (6 bases). Trimming took 8 bases from V and 8 from J, leaving 18 bases between them. CDR3 length: 13 residues. Germline assignment: CDR1 SNHLY and CDR2 FYNNEI. The CDR3 spells CASFLNRANGYTF. The CDR3 DNA follows: TGTGCCAGCTTTCTAAACAGGGCGAACGGCTACACCTTC.